Below are 12 T cell receptor beta chains sequenced from a single sample in a study of T cell responses to AZD1222 COVID-19 vaccine. TCRdb's table, derived via immunoSEQ multiplex PCR, lists solely in-frame clones and lacks some. The top ten clones hold around 1% of a sample with 180,000 or so clones, 85% to 95% of them seen once. The sequencing here drew on peripheral blood, taken 28 days after the second dose of the MenACWY control vaccine. Receptors were obtained from an adult who received the MenACWY meningococcal vaccine as a control.

The chain is built from TRBV7-9 and TRBJ1-1; D remains unclear. Germline loops: CDR1 SEHNR, CDR2 FQNEAQ (reference sequence). CDR3 length: 14 amino acids. DNA of the CDR3: TGTGTCTCGACACCCCATCCCCCGAACACTGAAGCTTTCTTT. Translating gives CVSTPHPPNTEAFF.

This rearrangement joins TRBV29-1 to TRBJ2-7; D unresolved. Germline V gene data show CDR1 as SQVTM and CDR2 as ANQGSEA. V was pared by 6 bases and J by 4 bases, with 10 bases between. This CDR3 has 11 amino acids. The CDR3 sequence: CSVADSYEQYF. Here the CDR3 DNA reads TGCAGCGTCGCCGACTCGTACGAGCAGTACTTC.

V gene TRBV7-8 combines with J gene TRBJ2-4; D might be TRBD1 (5 bases). The CDR3 has 13 residues. CDR1 is SGHVS and CDR2 is FQNEAQ in the germline V gene. The germline V and J ends were trimmed by 2 bases and 8 bases, with 10 bases remaining between them. The CDR3 loop is CASSLQGKDIQYF. The CDR3 DNA reads TGTGCCAGCAGCTTACAGGGAAAGGACATTCAGTACTTC.

The chain recombines TRBV2 with TRBJ2-2; D uncertain. V dropped 6 bases and J dropped 3 bases, with 8 bases sitting between them. Per germline, CDR1 SNHLY and CDR2 FYNNEI. This CDR3 is 13 amino acids long. In DNA form, the CDR3 reads TGTGCCAGCAGAGTAGGATACACCGGGGAGCTGTTTTTT. This sequence encodes CASRVGYTGELFF. Drawing the rest from reference TRBV2 and TRBJ2-2, the complete variable domain is EPEVTQTPSHQVTQMGQEVILRCVPISNHLYFYWYRQILGQKVEFLVSFYNNEISEKSEIFDDQFSVERPDGSNFTLKIRSTKLEDSAMYFCASRVGYTGELFFGEGSRLTVL.

The V gene is TRBV7-9, the J gene TRBJ2-3; D possibly corresponds to TRBD1 (5 bases). CDR1 SEHNR and CDR2 FQNEAQ come from the germline V gene (reference sequence). This CDR3 spans 13 amino acids. The V end lost 2 bases, the J end lost 6 bases, and 9 bases lay between the germline ends. The CDR3 loop is CASSLTRADTQYF. DNA for the CDR3: TGTGCCAGCAGCTTAACCAGGGCGGATACGCAGTATTTT.

The V and J genes are TRBV18 and TRBJ1-1; D perhaps matches TRBD1 (5 bases). Germline CDR1 reads KGHSH; CDR2 reads LQKENI. CDR3 length: 13 amino acids. V lost 5 bases and J 3 bases, leaving 10 bases between the germline ends. The CDR3 DNA is TGTGCCAGCTCATCAACACAGGACACTGAAGCTTTCTTT. Translated: CASSSTQDTEAFF.

V gene TRBV7-8 combines with J gene TRBJ2-1, with a weak D call TRBD2 (6 bases). Between the trimmed V and J ends, which lost 6 bases and 3 bases, there was a span of 12 bases. Looked up from germline, CDR1 is SGHVS and CDR2 is FQNEAQ. This CDR3 comprises 14 residues. In nucleotides, the CDR3 is TGTGCCAGCAGGACGGGACTTTACTACAATGAGCAGTTCTTC. This codes for CASRTGLYYNEQFF.

The CDR3 loop reads CAWSVRYEAFF. In DNA form, the CDR3 reads TGTGCCTGGAGTGTCCGATATGAAGCTTTCTTT. The rearrangement joins TRBV30 to TRBJ1-1; no firm D call. V lost 0 bases to trimming and J lost 7 bases, with 6 bases between them. Germline values: CDR1 GTSNPN, CDR2 SVGIG (reference sequence). The CDR3 contains 11 residues.

The rearrangement joins TRBV5-6 to TRBJ1-1; tentatively, D is TRBD1 (5 bases). This CDR3 comprises 13 residues. With 2 bases removed from V and 5 bases from J, the gap between germline ends came to 10 bases. Germline V gives CDR1 SGHDT, CDR2 YYEEEE. The CDR3 is CASSFGRETEAFF. CDR3 bases: TGTGCCAGCAGCTTCGGCAGGGAAACTGAAGCTTTCTTT.

The V gene is TRBV6-5, the J gene TRBJ1-2; perhaps TRBD1 as D (6 bases). Trimming took 10 bases from V and 3 from J, leaving 18 bases between them. CDR1 is MNHEY, CDR2 SVGAGI, per germline. The CDR3 has 14 amino acids. This chain's CDR3 is CATRVGGRDYGYTF. CDR3 DNA: TGTGCCACTCGCGTGGGGGGGCGCGACTATGGCTACACCTTC.

This clone came up once. The CDR3 DNA reads TGTGCCAGCAGCAAAGTGAGACAGGGGGGGTCCTACAATGAGCAGTTCTTC. It specifies CASSKVRQGGSYNEQFF. V is TRBV21-1 and J is TRBJ2-1; the table's D call of TRBD1 was not tested on the DNA. TRBV21-1 is recorded as a pseudogene. The CDR3 is 17 amino acids.

The chain links TRBV4-3 to TRBJ1-2, with TRBD1 identical over 11 bases. The V segment lost 0 bases and the J segment 4 bases; nucleotides outside the gene matches: 10. The CDR3 has 18 amino acids. In germline, CDR1 is LGHNA, CDR2 YSLEER. The CDR3 DNA is TGCGCCAGCAGCCAAGAGCCCCCGGGACAGGGGGGAGGCTATGGCTACACCTTC. This gives the protein CASSQEPPGQGGGYGYTF.